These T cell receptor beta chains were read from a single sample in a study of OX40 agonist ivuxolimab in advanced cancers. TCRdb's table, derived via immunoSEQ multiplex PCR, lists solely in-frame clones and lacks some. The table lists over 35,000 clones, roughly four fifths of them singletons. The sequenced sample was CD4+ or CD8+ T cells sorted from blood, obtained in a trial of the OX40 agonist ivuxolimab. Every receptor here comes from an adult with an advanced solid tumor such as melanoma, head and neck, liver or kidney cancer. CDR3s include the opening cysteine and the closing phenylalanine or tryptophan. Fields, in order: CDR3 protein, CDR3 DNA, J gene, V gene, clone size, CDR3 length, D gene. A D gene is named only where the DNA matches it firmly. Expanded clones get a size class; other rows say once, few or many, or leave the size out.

CASSMSGARSAGANVLTF,TGTGCCAGTAGTATGTCGGGCGCCCGGTCTGCTGGGGCCAACGTCCTGACTTTC,TRBJ2-6,TRBV19,NA,18,NA
CASSYGGGSYEQYF,TGTGCCAGCAGCTATGGAGGGGGCTCCTACGAGCAGTACTTC,TRBJ2-7,TRBV7-2,NA,14,NA
CASSLDLAYNEQFF,TGTGCCAGCAGCTTGGACCTAGCCTACAATGAGCAGTTCTTC,TRBJ2-1,TRBV7-2,NA,14,NA
CASSPAGSYEQYF,TGTGCCAGCAGTCCGGCGGGTTCCTACGAGCAGTACTTC,TRBJ2-7,TRBV28,NA,13,NA
CASSQRQWQAYEQYF,TGCGCCAGCAGCCAGAGACAGTGGCAGGCTTACGAGCAGTACTTC,TRBJ2-7,TRBV4-3,NA,15,NA
CASSTGQDIYGYTF,TGTGCCAGCAGTACCGGACAGGACATCTATGGCTACACCTTC,TRBJ1-2,TRBV7-9,many,14,TRBD1
CASSPRTGDHRYNEQFF,TGTGCTAGCAGCCCTCGGACAGGCGACCACCGATACAATGAGCAGTTCTTC,TRBJ2-1,TRBV7-7,NA,17,TRBD1
CAITPGTSGRGNTGELFF,TGTGCCATCACCCCCGGGACTAGCGGGAGAGGGAACACCGGGGAGCTGTTTTTT,TRBJ2-2,TRBV10-3,NA,18,TRBD2
CASYKTANEQFF,TGTGCCAGCTACAAGACTGCTAATGAGCAGTTCTTC,TRBJ2-1,TRBV21-1,NA,12,NA
CASSFPYRDSKNNEQFF,TGTGCCAGCAGCTTCCCTTACCGGGACAGCAAGAACAATGAGCAGTTCTTC,TRBJ2-1,TRBV7-9,NA,17,TRBD1
CASSLASGMAREQYF,TGTGCCAGCAGCTTAGCTAGCGGGATGGCGAGGGAGCAGTACTTC,TRBJ2-7,TRBV11-2,NA,15,TRBD2
CASSPNSNQPQHF,TGTGCCAGCAGCCCCAATAGCAATCAGCCCCAGCATTTT,TRBJ1-5,TRBV7-2,NA,13,NA
CASSPRTGDNEKLFF,TGTGCCAGCAGCCCGAGGACAGGAGATAATGAAAAACTGTTTTTT,TRBJ1-4,TRBV7-2,NA,15,TRBD1
CATSREAWTQNTGELFF,TGTGCCACCAGCAGAGAAGCCTGGACCCAGAACACCGGGGAGCTGTTTTTT,TRBJ2-2,TRBV15,NA,17,NA
CASSPGIRLAGQPDGETQYF,TGTGCCAGCTCACCAGGGATCCGGCTAGCGGGCCAACCAGACGGGGAGACCCAGTACTTC,TRBJ2-5,TRBV18,NA,20,TRBD2
CASSVVGWGKETQYF,TGTGCCAGCAGCGTAGTCGGTTGGGGGAAAGAGACCCAGTACTTC,TRBJ2-5,TRBV9,NA,15,NA
CASSSAGTELEAFF,TGTGCCAGCAGTTCTGCCGGGACAGAACTTGAAGCTTTCTTT,TRBJ1-1,TRBV7-8,NA,14,TRBD1
CASSPAGAYNEQFF,TGCGCCAGCAGCCCGGCGGGGGCTTACAATGAGCAGTTCTTC,TRBJ2-1,TRBV5-1,NA,14,NA
CASLGAGYEQYF,TGTGCCAGCTTGGGAGCCGGCTACGAGCAGTACTTC,TRBJ2-7,TRBV7-9,NA,12,NA
CASSVGEGRIYNEQFF,TGTGCCAGCAGCGTAGGAGAGGGCCGCATATACAATGAGCAGTTCTTC,TRBJ2-1,TRBV9,NA,16,NA
CASSSGTTYEQYF,TGTGCCAGCAGTTCCGGGACAACCTACGAGCAGTACTTC,TRBJ2-7,TRBV7-9,NA,13,NA
CASSGTGYSSYEQYF,TGTGCCAGCTCAGGGACAGGGTACAGCTCCTACGAGCAGTACTTC,TRBJ2-7,TRBV18,NA,15,TRBD1
CASSRGTGGDPLYNEQFF,TGTGCCAGCAGCCGCGGGACGGGGGGCGATCCGCTCTACAATGAGCAGTTCTTC,TRBJ2-1,TRBV7-9,NA,18,NA
CASSPQQGTDSEQYF,TGTGCCAGCTCACCCCAGCAGGGCACGGACAGCGAGCAGTACTTC,TRBJ2-7,TRBV18,NA,15,NA
CASSLGKGAAGEKLFF,TGTGCCAGCAGCTTAGGGAAGGGGGCGGCGGGTGAAAAACTGTTTTTT,TRBJ1-4,TRBV7-8,NA,16,TRBD1
CASSLGTPRDTQYF,TGTGCCAGCAGCTTAGGTACCCCCCGGGATACGCAGTATTTT,TRBJ2-3,TRBV7-9,few,14,NA
CASSLRGAPYEQYF,TGTGCCAGCAGCTTGAGGGGAGCTCCCTACGAGCAGTACTTC,TRBJ2-7,TRBV5-4,NA,14,NA
CASTQRGDLMNTGELFF,TGTGCCAGTACCCAAAGGGGGGATCTGATGAACACCGGGGAGCTGTTTTTT,TRBJ2-2,TRBV19,once,17,NA
CASSIAATYYGYTF,TGTGCCAGTAGTATTGCCGCGACATACTATGGCTACACCTTC,TRBJ1-2,TRBV19,NA,14,NA
CASSLEYRGNEQFF,TGTGCCAGCAGTTTAGAGTACAGGGGGAATGAGCAGTTCTTC,TRBJ2-1,TRBV28,once,14,TRBD1
CASAGGGTSVEQYF,TGTGCCAGTGCGGGGGGCGGGACCTCGGTCGAGCAGTACTTC,TRBJ2-7,TRBV6-5,NA,14,TRBD2
CASSVLAGASETQYF,TGTGCCAGCAGCGTACTAGCGGGAGCATCAGAGACCCAGTACTTC,TRBJ2-5,TRBV9,NA,15,TRBD2
CASSLVGQLGEQYF,TGTGCCAGCAGCTTGGTGGGACAACTCGGCGAGCAGTACTTC,TRBJ2-7,TRBV5-4,NA,14,NA
CASSDTSGSTDTQYF,TGCGCCAGCAGCGATACTAGCGGGTCCACAGATACGCAGTATTTT,TRBJ2-3,TRBV5-1,NA,15,TRBD2
CASSPPGRERYEQYF,TGTGCCAGCAGTCCTCCGGGGAGGGAGAGGTACGAGCAGTACTTC,TRBJ2-7,TRBV7-8,NA,15,TRBD2
CASSPGGPGEQYF,TGTGCCAGCAGCCCCGGGGGCCCGGGCGAGCAGTACTTC,TRBJ2-7,TRBV28,NA,13,NA
CASRSFSGGTTGELFF,TGTGCCAGCAGATCCTTTAGCGGGGGGACCACCGGGGAGCTGTTTTTT,TRBJ2-2,TRBV7-6,NA,16,TRBD2
CASSSAPHEQYF,TGTGCCAGCAGCTCAGCCCCCCACGAGCAGTACTTC,TRBJ2-7,TRBV9,NA,12,NA
CASSLDVTEAFF,TGTGCCAGCAGCCTCGATGTAACTGAAGCTTTCTTT,TRBJ1-1,TRBV5-6,NA,12,NA
CASSQFRGNEAFF,TGCGCCAGCAGCCAATTTCGGGGAAATGAAGCTTTCTTT,TRBJ1-1,TRBV4-3,few,13,NA
CAIRMDRFNTEAFF,TGTGCCATTAGGATGGACAGATTCAACACTGAAGCTTTCTTT,TRBJ1-1,TRBV19,NA,14,NA
CASSNSDRLHGYTF,TGTGCCAGCAGCAATTCGGACAGGTTACATGGCTACACCTTC,TRBJ1-2,TRBV7-9,NA,14,TRBD1
CASSLVVGSDTQYF,TGCGCCAGCAGCTTGGTTGTTGGGTCAGATACGCAGTATTTT,TRBJ2-3,TRBV5-1,NA,14,NA
CASSPTTLFVGYGYTF,TGTGCCAGCAGTCCGACGACCCTCTTTGTGGGCTATGGCTACACCTTC,TRBJ1-2,TRBV27,NA,16,NA
CASRVNTNYGYTF,TGTGCCAGCAGAGTAAATACTAACTATGGCTACACCTTC,TRBJ1-2,TRBV6-1,NA,13,NA
CASSLAYNEQFF,TGTGCCAGCAGCCTGGCCTACAATGAGCAGTTCTTC,TRBJ2-1,TRBV7-2,NA,12,NA
CASSLDTPGRTYEQYF,TGTGCCAGCAGCTTAGATACCCCGGGACGGACCTACGAGCAGTACTTC,TRBJ2-7,TRBV7-2,NA,16,NA
CASSPENRPYEQYF,TGTGCCAGCTCACCAGAGAACAGGCCCTACGAGCAGTACTTC,TRBJ2-7,TRBV18,NA,14,NA
CSVVPNTEAFF,TGCAGCGTTGTCCCTAACACTGAAGCTTTCTTT,TRBJ1-1,TRBV29-1,NA,11,NA
CATSSLIGITEAFF,TGTGCCACCAGCAGCCTCATAGGAATCACTGAAGCTTTCTTT,TRBJ1-1,TRBV15,NA,14,NA
CASSLDGLRGAFF,TGTGCCAGCAGCTTAGACGGCCTTAGGGGAGCTTTCTTT,TRBJ1-1,TRBV7-8,once,13,NA
CASSLSRGDYEQYF,TGCGCCAGCAGCCTTTCGCGGGGGGACTACGAGCAGTACTTC,TRBJ2-7,TRBV4-3,NA,14,TRBD2
CASSLEAGPGPYEQYF,TGTGCCAGCAGCTTAGAGGCGGGTCCTGGGCCCTACGAGCAGTACTTC,TRBJ2-7,TRBV7-6,NA,16,NA
CAISESRSTDTQYF,TGTGCCATCAGTGAGTCAAGGAGCACGGATACGCAGTATTTT,TRBJ2-3,TRBV10-3,NA,14,NA
CASSQPSSTDTQYF,TGTGCCAGCAGCCAACCCTCGAGCACAGATACGCAGTATTTT,TRBJ2-3,TRBV4-2,NA,14,NA
CASSEQSGPNYGYTF,TGTGCCAGCAGTGAACAGTCCGGACCTAACTATGGCTACACCTTC,TRBJ1-2,TRBV6-1,few,15,NA
CASSQRDSNYEQYF,TGTGCCAGCAGCCAAAGGGACAGCAACTACGAGCAGTACTTC,TRBJ2-7,TRBV14,once,14,TRBD1